Listed below are T cell receptor beta chains from one sample, sequenced in a study of T cell responses to AZD1222 COVID-19 vaccine. Repertoires were generated with immunoSEQ multiplex PCR, while TCRdb's copy carries only in-frame clones and drops some. The table lists about 93,000 clones, 65% to 90% of them singletons. The source material was peripheral blood, sampled on day 0 of AZD1222 vaccination. These receptors were obtained from an adult in good health. Each CDR3 is given with its conserved first and last residue. Fields, in order: CDR3 protein, CDR3 DNA, clone size, V gene, D gene, J gene. The D gene is left open where the match is weak. The listing skips clone size in some rows; elsewhere it reads once, few, many or a size class.

CATSDPGLDNEKLFF	TGTGCCACCAGTGACCCGGGACTGGATAATGAAAAACTGTTTTTT	NA	TRBV24-1	NA	TRBJ1-4
CASRPPGQDSYEQYF	TGTGCCAGCAGACCCCCGGGACAGGATTCCTACGAGCAGTACTTC	NA	TRBV6-5	TRBD1	TRBJ2-7
CASSPVRENTEAFF	TGTGCCAGCTCACCGGTACGGGAAAACACTGAAGCTTTCTTT	NA	TRBV18	NA	TRBJ1-1
CASSQTTYNEQFF	TGCGCCAGCAGCCAAACTACATACAATGAGCAGTTCTTC	NA	TRBV4-3	NA	TRBJ2-1
CASSTLSGVINEKLFF	TGTGCCAGCAGTACGTTAAGTGGGGTCATTAATGAAAAACTGTTTTTT	NA	TRBV2	NA	TRBJ1-4
CASRRGTAGENSPLHF	TGTGCCAGCAGGCGGGGGACGGCAGGGGAAAATTCACCCCTCCACTTT	few	TRBV28	NA	TRBJ1-6
CASSPAAGRNTEAFF	TGTGCCAGCAGTCCGGCTGCTGGGAGGAACACTGAAGCTTTCTTT	NA	TRBV27	NA	TRBJ1-1
CASRTTSGRYTGELFF	TGTGCCAGTAGGACGACTAGCGGGAGGTACACCGGGGAGCTGTTTTTT	NA	TRBV19	TRBD2	TRBJ2-2
CASSLPRQGRQPQHF	TGTGCCAGCAGTTTACCCCGACAGGGACGTCAGCCCCAGCATTTT	once	TRBV28	TRBD1	TRBJ1-5
CASSGDRVSTDTQYF	TGTGCCAGCAGCGGGGACAGGGTGAGCACAGATACGCAGTATTTT	once	TRBV28	TRBD1	TRBJ2-3
CASRWTGLGDEQFF	TGTGCCAGCAGGTGGACAGGGCTTGGCGATGAGCAGTTCTTC	NA	TRBV28	TRBD1	TRBJ2-1
CASSQVSSGRDEQFF	TGTGCCAGCAGCCAAGTATCTAGCGGGAGAGATGAGCAGTTCTTC	NA	TRBV3-1/TRBV3-2	TRBD2	TRBJ2-1
CASRRTLATNEKLFF	TGTGCCAGCAGGAGGACGCTTGCAACTAATGAAAAACTGTTTTTT	NA	TRBV7-6	NA	TRBJ1-4
CASSQEIGGDTEAFF	TGCGCCAGCAGCCAAGAAATAGGGGGGGACACTGAAGCTTTCTTT	NA	TRBV4-1	NA	TRBJ1-1
CASSHTATNEKLFF	TGTGCCAGTAGTCACACGGCAACTAATGAAAAACTGTTTTTT	NA	TRBV19	NA	TRBJ1-4
CASSFPGQGVVNTEAFF	TGTGCCAGCAGCTTCCCCGGACAGGGGGTGGTTAACACTGAAGCTTTCTTT	NA	TRBV27	TRBD1	TRBJ1-1
CASSQDRQGSGNTIYF	TGCGCCAGCAGCCAAGATCGCCAGGGCTCTGGAAACACCATATATTTT	NA	TRBV4-3	NA	TRBJ1-3
CASSPYSGLQHF	TGTGCCAGCAGTCCCTATTCAGGACTCCAGCATTTT	NA	TRBV12-3/TRBV12-4	NA	TRBJ1-5
CASSPSPGEWNEQFF	TGTGCCAGCAGCCCGAGCCCGGGAGAATGGAATGAGCAGTTCTTC	NA	TRBV11-2	NA	TRBJ2-1
CASSTSGTTNGYTF	TGTGCCAGCAGTACCTCCGGGACAACTAATGGCTACACCTTC	NA	TRBV9	NA	TRBJ1-2
CASSTGGSSYEQYF	TGTGCCAGCAGCACCGGAGGTAGCTCCTACGAGCAGTACTTC	NA	TRBV5-8	NA	TRBJ2-7
CASSQLLTGTTNSPLHF	TGTGCCAGCAGTCAATTACTCACAGGGACTACGAATTCACCCCTCCACTTT	NA	TRBV6-6	NA	TRBJ1-6
CASSLDSSGSGDEQFF	TGCGCCAGCAGCTTAGACTCTAGCGGGAGTGGGGATGAGCAGTTCTTC	NA	TRBV5-1	TRBD2	TRBJ2-1
CASSVPTGMNTEAFF	TGCGCCAGCAGCGTACCGACAGGAATGAACACTGAAGCTTTCTTT	NA	TRBV5-1	NA	TRBJ1-1
CASSYGAGVYNEQFF	TGTGCCAGCAGTTACGGAGCGGGAGTCTACAATGAGCAGTTCTTC	NA	TRBV6-2/TRBV6-3	TRBD2	TRBJ2-1
CASSRTAGGSYEQYF	TGTGCCAGCAGCCGAACGGCAGGTGGCTCCTACGAGCAGTACTTC	NA	TRBV3-1/TRBV3-2	NA	TRBJ2-7
CASSTDSLGNQPQHF	TGTGCCAGCAGTACGGACAGCCTGGGGAATCAGCCCCAGCATTTT	NA	TRBV28	NA	TRBJ1-5
CASSLGTESNEQFF	TGTGCCAGCAGCTTAGGGACCGAAAGCAATGAGCAGTTCTTC	NA	TRBV7-7	NA	TRBJ2-1
CASSLEVRGMNTEAFF	TGCGCCAGCAGCTTGGAGGTACGGGGGATGAACACTGAAGCTTTCTTT	few	TRBV5-1	NA	TRBJ1-1
CASSIGLAGIYEQFF	TGTGCCAGTAGTATCGGACTAGCGGGAATCTATGAGCAGTTCTTC	NA	TRBV19	TRBD2	TRBJ2-1
CASSLVRGLNNSPLHF	TGTGCCAGCAGCTTAGTACGGGGCCTCAATAATTCACCCCTCCACTTT	NA	TRBV7-2	NA	TRBJ1-6
CASSEMIWGNEQFF	TGTGCCAGCAGTGAAATGATATGGGGCAATGAGCAGTTCTTC	NA	TRBV6-1	NA	TRBJ2-1